This T cell receptor beta chain originates from a study of blood T cell repertoires in COVID-19. Across the whole study: The samples span acute and convalescent COVID-19 from the United States, Italy and Spain. Sources were T cells, B-cell-depleted T cells, or PBMCs; the material itself was cDNA or gDNA.

How the authors handled the data: Quantification of nucleated cells was approximated via reference gene primer amplification. Clones were read by immunoSEQ multiplex PCR, and TCRdb kept only the in-frame ones, dropping some. D and trimming come from the DNA, and the V and J calls and clone size come from that table. Among about 320,000 clones listed, 85% to 90% were seen once. V lost 3 bases to trimming and J lost 5 bases; unmatched junction nucleotides: 14. Germline lookup yields CDR1 SEHNR and CDR2 FQNEAQ (reference sequence). This CDR3 has 17 amino acids. This receptor was obtained from a woman aged 25 to 39 with COVID-19, enrolled during active disease. Sequenced material: peripheral blood. The chain carries TRBV7-9 and TRBJ2-7, with 9 nucleotides matching TRBD1. In nucleotides, the CDR3 is TGTGCCAGCAGCTTGGGGCGGACAGGGGCCGTCAAACACGAGCAGTACTTC. Translation gives CASSLGRTGAVKHEQYF.